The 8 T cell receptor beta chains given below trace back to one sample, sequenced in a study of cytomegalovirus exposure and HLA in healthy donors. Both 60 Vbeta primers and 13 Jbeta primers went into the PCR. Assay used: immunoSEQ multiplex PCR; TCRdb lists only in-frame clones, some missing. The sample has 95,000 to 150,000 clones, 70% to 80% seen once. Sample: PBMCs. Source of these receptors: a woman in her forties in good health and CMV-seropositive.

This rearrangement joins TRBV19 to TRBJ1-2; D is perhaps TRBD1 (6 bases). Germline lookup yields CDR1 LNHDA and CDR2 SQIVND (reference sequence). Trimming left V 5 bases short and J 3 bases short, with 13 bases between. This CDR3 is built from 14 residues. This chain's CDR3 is CASSPNDRYYGYTF. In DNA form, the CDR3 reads TGTGCCAGTAGTCCCAACGACAGGTACTATGGCTACACCTTC.

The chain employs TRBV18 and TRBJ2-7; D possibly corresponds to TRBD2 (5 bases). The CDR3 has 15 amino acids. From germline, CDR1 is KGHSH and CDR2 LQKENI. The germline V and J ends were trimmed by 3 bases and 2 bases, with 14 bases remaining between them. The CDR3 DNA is TGTGCCAGCTCACCGTCATTACGGGAAACCTACGAGCAGTACTTC. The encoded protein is CASSPSLRETYEQYF. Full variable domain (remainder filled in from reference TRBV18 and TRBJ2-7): NAGVMQNPRHLVRRRGQEARLRCSPMKGHSHVYWYRQLPEEGLKFMVYLQKENIIDESGMPKERFSAEFPKEGPSILRIQQVVRGDSAAYFCASSPSLRETYEQYFGPGTRLTVT.

The CDR3, as DNA: TGCGCCAGCAGCCAAGTTGTTAGCGGTGCCCCAGATACGCAGTATTTT. It encodes CASSQVVSGAPDTQYF. The chain combines TRBV4-3 with TRBJ2-3, with a weak D call TRBD2 (6 bases). The CDR3 is 16 amino acids. Germline loops: CDR1 LGHNA, CDR2 YSLEER. With 1 base removed from V and 4 bases from J, the gap between germline ends came to 15 bases.

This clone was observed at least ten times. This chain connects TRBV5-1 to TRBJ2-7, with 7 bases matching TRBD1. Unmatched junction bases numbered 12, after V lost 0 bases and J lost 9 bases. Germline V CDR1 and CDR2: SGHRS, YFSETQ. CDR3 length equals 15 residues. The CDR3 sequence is CASSLVGWPGGMQYF. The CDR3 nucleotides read TGCGCCAGCAGCTTGGTGGGTTGGCCAGGGGGTATGCAGTACTTC.

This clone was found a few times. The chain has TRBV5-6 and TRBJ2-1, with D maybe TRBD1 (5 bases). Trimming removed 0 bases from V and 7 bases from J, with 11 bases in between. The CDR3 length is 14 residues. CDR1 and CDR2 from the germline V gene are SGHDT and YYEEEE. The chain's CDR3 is CASSLGGLRNEQFF. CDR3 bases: TGTGCCAGCAGCTTGGGGGGCCTTAGAAATGAGCAGTTCTTC.

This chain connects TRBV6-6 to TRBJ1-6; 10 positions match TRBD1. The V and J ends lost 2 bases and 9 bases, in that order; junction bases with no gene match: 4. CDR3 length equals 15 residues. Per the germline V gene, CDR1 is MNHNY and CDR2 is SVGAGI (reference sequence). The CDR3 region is CASSYPGQGTSPLHF. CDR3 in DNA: TGTGCCAGCAGTTACCCGGGACAGGGGACTTCACCCCTCCACTTT.

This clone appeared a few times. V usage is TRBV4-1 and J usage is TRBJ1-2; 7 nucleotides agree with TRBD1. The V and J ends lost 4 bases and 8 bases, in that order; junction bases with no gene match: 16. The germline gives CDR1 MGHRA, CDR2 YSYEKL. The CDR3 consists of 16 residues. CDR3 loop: CASSRGSTGDREGYTF. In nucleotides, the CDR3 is TGCGCCAGCAGCCGGGGTAGCACAGGGGATCGTGAGGGCTACACCTTC.

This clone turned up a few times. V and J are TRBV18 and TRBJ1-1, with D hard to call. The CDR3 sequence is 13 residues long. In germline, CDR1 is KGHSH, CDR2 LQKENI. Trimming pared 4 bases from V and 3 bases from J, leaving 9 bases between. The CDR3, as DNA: TGTGCCAGCTCACTTGCCCGGGACACTGAAGCTTTCTTT. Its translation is CASSLARDTEAFF.